Listed below are T cell receptor beta chains from one sample, sequenced in a study of graft-versus-host responses after intestinal transplantation. Assay: immunoSEQ multiplex PCR; the TCRdb copy retains only in-frame clones and omits some. The sample contains just under 65,000 clones, roughly 90% of which appear only once. Which antigens these TCRs recognize remains unknown. Source: unstimulated CD8+ T cells sorted from spleen or lymph node cells, taken before transplant. Source of these receptors: a human donor who was the organ donor for an intestinal transplant. CDR3s include the opening cysteine and the closing phenylalanine or tryptophan. Fields, in order: D gene, V gene, J gene, CDR3 protein, CDR3 DNA. D genes are given only for firm matches.

NA	TRBV28	TRBJ2-7	CASSLLAGLPYEQYF	TGTGCCAGCAGTTTATTGGCAGGGTTACCCTACGAGCAGTACTTC
NA	TRBV27	TRBJ2-7	CASSPRGAAYEQYF	TGTGCCAGCAGTCCCAGGGGGGCCGCCTACGAGCAGTACTTC
NA	TRBV9	TRBJ2-2	CASSVDGNPTGELFF	TGTGCCAGCAGCGTAGACGGGAACCCAACCGGGGAGCTGTTTTTT
NA	TRBV10-3	TRBJ2-1	CATRGGVGQKSSYNEQFF	TGTGCCACCAGGGGGGGAGTCGGGCAAAAAAGCTCCTACAATGAGCAGTTCTTC
NA	TRBV6-5	TRBJ1-3	CASSYSDTGNTIYF	TGTGCCAGCAGTTACTCGGACACTGGAAACACCATATATTTT
NA	TRBV28	TRBJ1-3	CASSSRGGELGNTIYF	TGTGCCAGCAGTTCCCGGGGTGGAGAACTCGGAAACACCATATATTTT
TRBD2	TRBV7-3	TRBJ2-2	CASSSTSGSSGELFF	TGTGCCAGCAGCAGTACTAGCGGTAGTTCCGGGGAGCTGTTTTTT
NA	TRBV27	TRBJ2-3	CASSLLRQSGSTDTQYF	TGTGCCAGCAGTTTGCTCCGCCAGTCGGGAAGCACAGATACGCAGTATTTT
TRBD1	TRBV19	TRBJ2-3	CASSDRGWGDTQYF	TGTGCCAGTAGTGACAGGGGTTGGGGAGATACGCAGTATTTT
NA	TRBV27	TRBJ2-1	CASSTDVSNEQFF	TGTGCCAGCAGTACAGACGTCAGCAATGAGCAGTTCTTC
TRBD2	TRBV7-8	TRBJ2-1	CASSLLAGTVNEQFF	TGTGCCAGCAGCCTACTAGCGGGGACGGTAAATGAGCAGTTCTTC
NA	TRBV7-3	TRBJ2-3	CASSLFFGRGRSSDTQYF	TGTGCCAGCAGCTTATTTTTCGGGAGAGGCCGATCCTCAGATACGCAGTATTTT
NA	TRBV27	TRBJ1-3	CASRSGNTIYF	TGTGCGAGTCGGTCAGGAAACACCATATATTTT
TRBD2	TRBV4-2	TRBJ2-1	CASSQGLAVYNEQFF	TGTGCCAGCAGCCAAGGACTAGCGGTCTACAATGAGCAGTTCTTC
NA	TRBV4-1	TRBJ2-1	CASSPLLGGYNEQFF	TGCGCCAGCAGCCCCTTATTGGGAGGTTACAATGAGCAGTTCTTC
TRBD1	TRBV7-9	TRBJ1-2	CASSLPGQNYGYTF	TGTGCCAGCAGCTTACCGGGACAGAACTATGGCTACACCTTC
NA	TRBV27	TRBJ2-5	CASSFSSGAGEQYF	TGTGCCAGCAGTTTCTCGAGTGGCGCAGGGGAGCAGTACTTC